This T cell receptor (beta chain) was found in a study of blood T cells in healthy people across ages. A second PCR, run for roughly 7 to 12 cycles, used a sample-barcoded 5' primer plus a J-beta primer mix. TCRdb reprocessed the 5' RACE reads via MiXCR and lists one record per CDR3 protein. The data show 1.5 million to 2 million distinct CDR3 sequences, with approximately 28% seen just once and 7.7% held by the top ten. V dropped 7 bases and J dropped 0; count of bases not matched to a gene: 3. Germline CDR1 WSHSY, CDR2 SAAADI. The CDR3 is made up of 13 amino acids. This clonotype was counted at least ten times. Its antigen is unknown. Isolation of PBMCs gave at least 6.5 million cells per sample. The total RNA that was extracted per sample amounted to at least 5.5 micrograms. General study results and limits: Underestimates were what the diversity estimates from one million T cells were considered to be. The fall in TCR beta diversity per million T cells was roughly linear with age.

Sequenced sample: blood. The chain has TRBV10-2 and TRBJ2-7; 7 bases fit TRBD2. This receptor was identified in a woman under 40 in good health. The CDR3 here is CASKASGSYEQYF. The CDR3 DNA reads TGCGCCAGCAAGGCTAGCGGCTCCTACGAGCAGTACTTC.